A single sample is the source of the 9 T cell receptor beta chains below, sequenced in a study of immune evolution from preneoplasia to lung adenocarcinoma. TCRdb keeps only in-frame clones here, not all; method: immunoSEQ multiplex PCR. The sample consists of more than 5,000 clones, roughly 85% of them appearing once. Sequenced: FFPE minimally invasive lung adenocarcinoma tissue. These receptors were obtained from a person aged 55-80 years with lung adenocarcinoma.

The chain uses TRBV11-2 and TRBJ2-3; 10 nucleotides line up with TRBD1. The germline V gene encodes CDR1 SGHAT and CDR2 FQNNGV. The CDR3 runs to 15 residues. V was pared by 5 bases and J by 1 base, with 3 bases of the junction left unmatched. The CDR3 DNA reads TGTGCCAGCAGCCCGGGGACAGGGGGCACAGATACGCAGTATTTT. As protein: CASSPGTGGTDTQYF.

On this clone: The junction shows a germline mismatch at one end, possibly a read error. The identical CDR3 is also encoded by other nucleotide sequences in the sample. V gene TRBV29-1 combines with J gene TRBJ2-3; D uncertain. Germline V gene lookup returns CDR1 SQVTM and CDR2 ANQGSEA. This CDR3 has 11 amino acids. The CDR3 loop is CSVENTDTQYF. CDR3 sequence (DNA): TGCAGCGTTGAGAACACAGATACGCAATATTTT.

The chain links TRBV6-5 to TRBJ2-7; perhaps TRBD1 as D (6 bases). The CDR3 contains 14 residues. Looked up from germline, CDR1 is MNHEY and CDR2 is SVGAGI. V was cut by 5 bases and J by 4 bases, with 15 bases left in between. The CDR3 DNA sequence: TGTGCCAGCAGTCCCGGGACAACGCAATACGAGCAGTACTTC. It yields the protein CASSPGTTQYEQYF.

The chain couples TRBV29-1 to TRBJ2-7; 10 nucleotides line up with TRBD1. This CDR3 is built from 13 residues. Trimming removed 4 bases from V and 7 bases from J; junction bases left unmatched: 7. Germline V gives CDR1 SQVTM, CDR2 ANQGSEA. The chain's CDR3 is CSVGDRGRDEQYF. DNA for the CDR3: TGCAGCGTTGGGGACAGGGGAAGGGATGAGCAGTACTTC.

The chain recombines TRBV28 with TRBJ1-2, with 9 bases aligning to TRBD1. CDR1 is MDHEN, CDR2 SYDVKM, per germline. The CDR3 is made up of 16 amino acids. The junction had 15 bases not matched to a gene; V was cut back by 6 bases and J by 7 bases. The CDR3 DNA reads TGTGCCAGCAGCTCTCCGACAGGGGGTATCGCTGGTGGCTACACCTTC. It specifies CASSSPTGGIAGGYTF.

The V and J genes are TRBV6-6 and TRBJ2-3, with D possibly TRBD1 on 5 matching bases. The length of the CDR3 is 16 residues. Trimming cost V 2 bases and J 2 bases, with 14 bases left between them. Germline assignment: CDR1 MNHNY and CDR2 SVGAGI (reference sequence). The CDR3 bases are TGTGCCAGCAGTTACCGACAGATTTCGATCACAGATACGCAGTATTTT. Encoded protein: CASSYRQISITDTQYF.

This rearrangement joins TRBV4-3 to TRBJ1-4; 10 bases map to TRBD1. Germline V gene sequence: CDR1 LGHNA, CDR2 YSLEER. V lost 3 bases to trimming and J lost 7 bases; unmatched junction nucleotides: 5. The CDR3 is made up of 15 amino acids. DNA for the CDR3: TGCGCCAGCAGCCAGTGGACAGGGGGGAGTGAAAAACTGTTTTTT. Protein sequence: CASSQWTGGSEKLFF.

The chain recombines TRBV23-1 with TRBJ1-2, with 9 positions matching TRBD1. Being an ORF, TRBV23-1 has a function that is uncertain. The CDR3 has 14 amino acids. V lost 8 bases and J lost 5; bases outside the gene matches: 9. The CDR3 DNA follows: TGCGCCAGCGGCGTATCGGGACAGGGATATGGCTACACCTTC. Its translation: CASGVSGQGYGYTF.

The gene calls are TRBV28 and TRBJ1-1; D not certain. Germline V gene lookup returns CDR1 MDHEN and CDR2 SYDVKM. V dropped 1 base and J dropped 7 bases, with 10 bases sitting between them. The CDR3 loop spans 13 amino acids. The CDR3 DNA reads as TGTGCCAGCAGTTTATTGGCAGGTCTTGAAGCTTTCTTT. Its translation: CASSLLAGLEAFF.